This T cell receptor beta chain derives from a study of blood T cells in healthy people across ages. Findings of the study overall: It was the long-lived donors that had more naive CD4+ cells and higher diversity than aged donors. Measured against age, TCR beta diversity per million T cells decreased in a roughly linear manner.

The germline V and J ends were trimmed by 5 bases and 0 bases, with 26 bases remaining between them. Germline assignment: CDR1 SEHNR and CDR2 FQNEAQ (reference sequence). The CDR3 spans 20 residues. In the case of this clonotype: The antigen is unknown.

Primed by a sample-barcoded 5' primer and a J-beta primer mix, a second PCR proceeded for about 6 to 12 cycles. Each sample provided no less than 2.5 million CDR3-containing paired-end reads. TCRdb re-derived calls from the 5' RACE reads in MiXCR, one entry per CDR3 protein. The sample holds approximately 2,000,000 distinct CDR3 sequences; approximately 39% are singletons and the top ten take roughly 24%. Per individual sample, total RNA of at least 6 micrograms was extracted. V and J are TRBV7-9 and TRBJ1-5, with no clear D. The sequencing input was blood. This TCR derives from a human donor in good health. This CDR3 is CASSTYSITGGSDSNQPQHF. The CDR3 DNA reads TGTGCCAGCAGCACCTATTCTATTACGGGCGGCTCGGATAGCAATCAGCCCCAGCATTTT.